Each of the 24 T cell receptor beta chains below was sequenced from the same sample in a study of cytomegalovirus exposure and HLA in healthy donors. Generated by immunoSEQ multiplex PCR, the TCRdb table keeps only in-frame clones and is missing some. The sample has a few hundred thousand clones; roughly 90% are singletons. Sequencing was performed on PBMCs. The receptors here all came from a woman between 18 and 30 years old in good health and CMV-seronegative.

The gene calls are TRBV28 and TRBJ1-2; D is unclear. Germline loops: CDR1 MDHEN, CDR2 SYDVKM. The CDR3 loop spans 11 amino acids. The germline V and J ends were trimmed by 5 bases and 7 bases, with 8 bases remaining between them. Here the CDR3 DNA reads TGTGCCAGCAGTCCATCATTTGGCTACACCTTC. Residues: CASSPSFGYTF.

The rearrangement links TRBV6-5 to TRBJ2-3; TRBD2 matches at 7 bases. Germline assignment: CDR1 MNHEY and CDR2 SVGAGI. V lost 6 bases to trimming and J lost 0 bases; unmatched junction nucleotides: 6. This CDR3 spans 15 amino acids. The CDR3 DNA is TGTGCCAGCAGCTTAGCGGGCCTCAGCACAGATACGCAGTATTTT. Translation: CASSLAGLSTDTQYF.

As concerns this clone: A read error may account for a junction end that differs from germline. The gene calls are TRBV7-3 and TRBJ2-2; 9 bases are a match to TRBD1. The CDR3 has 15 residues. From germline, CDR1 is SGHTA and CDR2 FQGTGA. CDR3 sequence reads: CASSPGTGNSGELFF. The CDR3 DNA sequence: TGTGCCAGCAGCCCGGGGACAGGGAACAGCGGGGAGCTGTTTTTT.

In DNA, the CDR3 is TGTGCCAGCGGCGGGACTAGCGGGACATACGAGCAGTACTTC. Translated: CASGGTSGTYEQYF. The rearrangement uses TRBV6-1 and TRBJ2-7; 13 nucleotides agree with TRBD2. Trimming cost V 8 bases and J 4 bases; bases outside gene matches: 5. From germline, CDR1 is MNHNS and CDR2 SASEGT. The CDR3 loop spans 14 amino acids.

This clone was recorded at least ten times. The V and J genes are TRBV6-4 and TRBJ2-3; D possibly corresponds to TRBD2 (6 bases). Germline-derived CDR1 and CDR2 are MRHNA and SNTAGT. Trimming pared 2 bases from V and 0 bases from J, leaving 9 bases between. The CDR3 has 15 residues. In DNA form, the CDR3 reads TGTGCCAGCAGTGACCAGAGCGGGAGCACAGATACGCAGTATTTT. Translating it yields CASSDQSGSTDTQYF.

This clone is a singleton in its sample. As DNA, the CDR3 is TGTGCCAGCAGTCCCAGGGGCGAAACGAGCACTGAAGCTTTCTTT. Translated, it gives CASSPRGETSTEAFF. The rearrangement uses TRBV28 and TRBJ1-1, with TRBD1 as a possible D gene (6 bases). V was cut by 5 bases and J by 4 bases, with 17 bases left in between. In germline, CDR1 is MDHEN, CDR2 SYDVKM. This CDR3 comprises 15 residues.

This clone has more than one count but fewer than ten. Other DNA sequences within the sample encode an identical CDR3. V is TRBV27 and J is TRBJ2-7; tentative D call: TRBD2 (5 bases). The CDR3 totals 13 residues. CDR1 is MNHEY and CDR2 is SMNVEV in the germline V gene (reference sequence). V gave up 5 bases and J gave up 2 bases, with 10 bases separating them. The CDR3 DNA reads as TGTGCCAGCAGTCTCACTAGTACCTACGAGCAGTACTTC. Protein sequence: CASSLTSTYEQYF.

This clone showed up just once. This chain links TRBV2 with TRBJ2-6, with D possibly being TRBD1 (6 bases). Trimming removed 4 bases at V and 0 bases at J, with 7 bases between. Germline assignment: CDR1 SNHLY and CDR2 FYNNEI. The CDR3 has 15 amino acids. CDR3 amino acids: CASSGTASGANVLTF. The CDR3, as DNA: TGTGCCAGCAGTGGGACAGCCTCTGGGGCCAACGTCCTGACTTTC.

CDR3 protein: CASSSYRDISGNTIYF. The CDR3 DNA is TGTGCCAGCAGTTCATACAGGGACATCTCTGGAAACACCATATATTTT. The rearrangement uses TRBV28 and TRBJ1-3; a possible D gene is TRBD1 (6 bases). The CDR3 runs 16 residues. The V end was cut by 4 bases, the J end by 0 bases, with 13 bases between. Germline-derived CDR1 and CDR2 are MDHEN and SYDVKM.

This sequence joins TRBV11-2 and TRBJ2-1, with TRBD2 identical over 9 bases. CDR1 and CDR2 (germline): SGHAT, FQNNGV. The CDR3 has 16 residues. The ends lost 0 bases at V and 7 bases at J; junction bases unmatched: 7. The chain's CDR3 is CASSLDPAGGMNEQFF. The CDR3 DNA reads as TGTGCCAGCAGCTTAGATCCAGCGGGAGGAATGAATGAGCAGTTCTTC.

This chain uses TRBV4-1 with TRBJ1-1, with 9 nucleotides matching TRBD1. V was pared by 0 bases and J by 3 bases, with 11 bases of the junction left unmatched. Germline V gene sequence: CDR1 MGHRA, CDR2 YSYEKL. The CDR3 is made up of 18 amino acids. The CDR3 bases are TGCGCCAGCAGCCAAGAATGGTTAGGGGACAGGGTGGACACTGAAGCTTTCTTT. As protein: CASSQEWLGDRVDTEAFF.

The sample holds one count of this clone. V gene TRBV27 combines with J gene TRBJ2-7; 11 positions match TRBD2. Losses at the gene ends were 6 bases for V and 3 bases for J; bases not matched to a gene: 7. The CDR3 loop spans 15 amino acids. Germline-derived CDR1 and CDR2 are MNHEY and SMNVEV (reference sequence). The CDR3 coding sequence is TGTGCCAGCAGGAGAAGTAGCGGGAGGGACTACGAGCAGTACTTC. Its protein is CASRRSSGRDYEQYF.

This chain uses TRBV14 with TRBJ2-7, with D maybe TRBD2 (5 bases). The CDR3 is 13 amino acids. V was shortened by 4 bases and J by 3 bases, with 10 bases between the two germline ends. Germline loops: CDR1 SGHDN, CDR2 FVKESK. CDR3 region: CASSLEAGYEQYF. In DNA form, the CDR3 reads TGTGCCAGCAGCCTCGAGGCGGGCTACGAGCAGTACTTC.

The chain joins TRBV6-5 to TRBJ2-7, with TRBD1 matching over 9 bases. The germline V gene has CDR1 MNHEY and CDR2 SVGAGI. V gave up 4 bases and J gave up 4 bases; unmatched junction bases: 8. CDR3 length equals 15 residues. As DNA, the CDR3 is TGTGCCAGCAGTTCTTACTCCGGGACAGGGTACGAGCAGTACTTC. It encodes CASSSYSGTGYEQYF.

V usage is TRBV5-6 and J usage is TRBJ2-1; 7 bases map to TRBD2. This CDR3 region has 15 residues. CDR1 and CDR2 (germline): SGHDT, YYEEEE. The V gene end was trimmed by 7 bases and the J gene end by 4 bases; junction bases not matched to a gene: 11. CDR3 coding DNA: TGTGCCAGCGCGGGGTGGGCGGGGGTATACAATGAGCAGTTCTTC. Protein product: CASAGWAGVYNEQFF.

The CDR3 coding sequence is TGTGCCAGCAGTTTATCGAATAGGGGCTCTAACTATGGCTACACCTTC. It is translated as CASSLSNRGSNYGYTF. This chain uses TRBV27 with TRBJ1-2; possibly TRBD1 for D (5 bases). Germline loops: CDR1 MNHEY, CDR2 SMNVEV (reference sequence). The ends were cut back, 0 bases at V and 0 bases at J, with 11 bases in the middle. This CDR3 spans 16 amino acids.

This chain uses TRBV27 with TRBJ1-1; D gene unclear. The CDR3 has 13 residues. Trimming removed 0 bases at V and 4 bases at J, with 6 bases between. CDR1 is MNHEY and CDR2 is SMNVEV in the germline V gene (reference sequence). CDR3 nucleotides: TGTGCCAGCAGTTTATCGGCCTTCACTGAAGCTTTCTTT. Protein: CASSLSAFTEAFF.

The rearrangement uses TRBV9 and TRBJ2-1; 12 nucleotides match TRBD2. V lost 0 bases to trimming and J lost 0 bases; unmatched junction nucleotides: 10. Germline CDR1 and CDR2: SGDLS and YYNGEE. The CDR3 consists of 20 residues. The CDR3 coding sequence is TGTGCCAGCAGCGTAGGGGGTGGACTAGCGGGACTCTTCTCCTACAATGAGCAGTTCTTC. This codes for CASSVGGGLAGLFSYNEQFF.

Only one count was recorded for this clone. The chain recombines TRBV4-3 with TRBJ2-7; 10 positions match TRBD2. J gave up 0 bases and V 6 bases, and 2 bases lay outside the gene matches. This CDR3 is built from 14 residues. The V gene's germline CDR1 is LGHNA and CDR2 YSLEER. The CDR3 DNA is TGCGCCAGCAGTAGGACTAGCGGCTCCTACGAGCAGTACTTC. Its protein is CASSRTSGSYEQYF.

The V gene is TRBV30, the J gene TRBJ1-5; possibly TRBD1 for D (6 bases). CDR3 length equals 15 residues. Trimming removed 1 base at V and 3 bases at J, with 13 bases between. Germline V gene data show CDR1 as GTSNPN and CDR2 as SVGIG (reference sequence). CDR3 DNA: TGTGCCTGGAGTGCAATTAGGACAGACAATCAGCCCCAGCATTTT. As protein: CAWSAIRTDNQPQHF.

This chain uses TRBV30 with TRBJ1-5, with D maybe TRBD1 (6 bases). V gave up 3 bases and J gave up 3 bases, with 12 bases separating them. The CDR3 totals 14 residues. Germline-derived CDR1 and CDR2 are GTSNPN and SVGIG (reference sequence). CDR3 protein: CAWRTGSNNQPQHF. The CDR3 nucleotides read TGTGCCTGGAGAACAGGGTCTAACAATCAGCCCCAGCATTTT.

This chain joins TRBV9 and TRBJ2-5; 7 bases are shared with TRBD2. Germline V gives CDR1 SGDLS, CDR2 YYNGEE. The CDR3 contains 14 residues. With V trimmed by 0 bases and J by 5 bases, 4 bases remained unmatched. The CDR3 sequence: CASSVGVGGETQYF. CDR3 nucleotides: TGTGCCAGCAGCGTAGGGGTCGGGGGGGAGACCCAGTACTTC.

The chain is built from TRBV30 and TRBJ1-3; tentative D call: TRBD1 (5 bases). V lost 4 bases to trimming and J lost 2 bases, with 18 bases between them. CDR1 GTSNPN and CDR2 SVGIG come from the germline V gene (reference sequence). There are 16 residues in the CDR3. The CDR3 protein is CAWNRGDRVPGNTIYF. In DNA, the CDR3 is TGTGCCTGGAATAGGGGTGACCGCGTCCCTGGAAACACCATATATTTT.

The chain carries TRBV28 and TRBJ2-5; 9 positions agree with TRBD2. The CDR3 is 18 residues long. V lost 3 bases to trimming and J lost 1 base; unmatched junction nucleotides: 12. Germline V gives CDR1 MDHEN, CDR2 SYDVKM. Here the CDR3 DNA reads TGTGCCAGCAGTTTCGATCCCTTAGCGGGAGTTAGCCAAGAGACCCAGTACTTC. It translates to CASSFDPLAGVSQETQYF.